Reported below is one T cell receptor beta chain. This sample was taken from a study of shared clonotypes between healthy human individuals. The CDR3 covers 18 residues. Unmatched junction bases numbered 13, after V lost 4 bases and J lost 1 base. Looked up from germline, CDR1 is SEHNR and CDR2 is FQNEAQ (reference sequence). Unsorted PBMC DNA was sequenced on ten immunoSEQ deep assay plates. The repertoire was sequenced with immunoSEQ multiplex PCR; TCRdb's copy has only in-frame clones and lacks some. This sample yields 450,000 to 600,000 clones, of which around 80% are seen a single time; approximately 12% belongs to the top ten.

The source of this sequence is a woman aged 40 to 55 in good health. Some clones in this sample may be carry-over from other donors' samples. The rearrangement uses TRBV7-9 and TRBJ2-3; 8 bases match TRBD1. Specimen: PBMCs. CDR3 residues: CASSYRDRYRWGTDTQYF. CDR3 sequence (DNA): TGTGCCAGCAGCTACCGGGACAGGTACCGTTGGGGCACAGATACGCAGTATTTT.